The 20 T cell receptor beta chains in this list originate from one sample, sequenced in a study of T cells in localized non-small cell lung cancer. The data were produced by immunoSEQ multiplex PCR, yet TCRdb's version contains in-frame clones alone and is incomplete. The table lists about 70,000 clones, 85% to 90% of them singletons, with 21% in the top ten. Sequences were derived from peripheral blood, sampled before any cancer treatment. These receptors originate from a male donor older than 55 with stage III squamous cell lung carcinoma.

The V and J genes are TRBV4-3 and TRBJ2-3, with D possibly matching TRBD1 (6 bases). The CDR3 runs 14 residues. Trimming pared 5 bases from V and 2 bases from J, leaving 11 bases between. Germline assignment: CDR1 LGHNA and CDR2 YSLEER. CDR3 coding DNA: TGCGCCAGCAGCGAGCAGGGGAACACAGATACGCAGTATTTT. Amino acid sequence: CASSEQGNTDTQYF.

The genes are TRBV5-1 and TRBJ2-1, with TRBD2 as a possible D gene (6 bases). Between the trimmed V and J ends, which lost 0 bases and 8 bases, there was a span of 12 bases. There are 14 residues in the CDR3. The germline V gene encodes CDR1 SGHRS and CDR2 YFSETQ. The DNA for the CDR3 is TGCGCCAGCAGCTTGGAGGCAGGGAGGCATGAGCAGTTCTTC. This codes for CASSLEAGRHEQFF. The full variable domain, rest sourced from reference TRBV5-1 and TRBJ2-1, is KAGVTQTPRYLIKTRGQQVTLSCSPISGHRSVSWYQQTPGQGLQFLFEYFSETQRNKGNFPGRFSGRQFSNSRSEMNVSTLELGDSALYLCASSLEAGRHEQFFGPGTRLTVL.

The genes are TRBV6-5 and TRBJ2-3; D possibly uses TRBD1 or TRBD2 (6 bases each). V lost 4 bases and J 4 bases, leaving 18 bases between the germline ends. CDR3 length: 16 residues. CDR1 and CDR2 from the germline V gene are MNHEY and SVGAGI. The CDR3 here is CASSFSGLRGPDTQYF. The CDR3 nucleotides read TGTGCCAGCAGTTTTTCCGGGCTTCGGGGGCCAGATACGCAGTATTTT.

This clone appeared once. The chain joins TRBV28 to TRBJ1-2; D possibly corresponds to TRBD1 (5 bases). CDR1 MDHEN and CDR2 SYDVKM come from the germline V gene. This CDR3 is built from 14 residues. Trimming pared 1 base from V and 8 bases from J, leaving 14 bases between. CDR3 sequence (DNA): TGTGCCAGCAGTTTATATCGGGGCTGGGAAGGCTACACCTTC. Its protein is CASSLYRGWEGYTF.

The V and J genes are TRBV28 and TRBJ1-5; the D gene is possibly TRBD1 (6 bases). Trimming took 4 bases from V and 0 from J, leaving 10 bases between them. This CDR3 spans 15 amino acids. Looked up from germline, CDR1 is MDHEN and CDR2 is SYDVKM. The CDR3 DNA follows: TGTGCCAGCAGTTCGGACAGCTATAGCAATCAGCCCCAGCATTTT. Amino acid sequence: CASSSDSYSNQPQHF.

The chain employs TRBV4-2 and TRBJ2-5; 8 nucleotides match TRBD2. The germline V gene encodes CDR1 LGHNA and CDR2 YNFKEQ. J gave up 3 bases and V 4 bases, and 10 bases lay outside the gene matches. The CDR3 consists of 16 residues. The CDR3 coding sequence is TGTGCCAGCAGCCCTCAACCGGGGGGGAGGGAAGAGACCCAGTACTTC. Translated, it gives CASSPQPGGREETQYF.

V and J are TRBV18 and TRBJ2-1, with D maybe TRBD2 (7 bases). The germline V gene has CDR1 KGHSH and CDR2 LQKENI. V gave up 3 bases and J gave up 9 bases, with 15 bases separating them. CDR3 length equals 14 residues. The CDR3 loop reads CASSPTTGGGEQFF. In DNA form, the CDR3 reads TGTGCCAGCTCACCCACAACGGGGGGCGGTGAGCAGTTCTTC.

This chain links TRBV5-1 with TRBJ1-1, with D hard to call. CDR3 length: 14 amino acids. The V end was cut by 0 bases, the J end by 2 bases, with 8 bases between. Germline CDR1 is SGHRS and CDR2 is YFSETQ. CDR3 sequence reads: CASSLGSRNTEAFF. In DNA, the CDR3 is TGCGCCAGCAGCTTGGGGTCTAGAAACACTGAAGCTTTCTTT.

This chain uses TRBV5-1 with TRBJ2-3; TRBD2 is a possible D gene (6 bases). Trimming pared 5 bases from V and 4 bases from J, leaving 14 bases between. CDR1 is SGHRS, CDR2 YFSETQ, per germline. The CDR3 spans 14 residues. The CDR3 nucleotides are TGCGCCAGCAGTAACACCGGCGGGGCAGATACGCAGTATTTT. Its protein is CASSNTGGADTQYF.

This rearrangement joins TRBV6-1 to TRBJ2-7, with a tentative D call TRBD2 (6 bases). This CDR3 region has 14 residues. Germline V gene sequence: CDR1 MNHNS, CDR2 SASEGT. V lost 6 bases and J lost 5, with 17 bases in between. CDR3 sequence reads: CASSEAPGVDEQYV. CDR3 coding DNA: TGTGCCAGCAGCGAGGCCCCGGGGGTCGACGAGCAGTACGTC.

The V and J genes are TRBV18 and TRBJ1-2, with 9 bases lining up with TRBD1. V shed 2 bases, J shed 3 bases, and the junction held 13 bases outside the gene matches. This CDR3 spans 18 amino acids. The germline V gene encodes CDR1 KGHSH and CDR2 LQKENI. The chain's CDR3 is CASSPKGGQGTAYYGYTF. CDR3 in DNA: TGTGCCAGCTCACCAAAAGGCGGACAGGGGACCGCATACTATGGCTACACCTTC.

The J gene is TRBJ2-1, the V gene TRBV6-1; no definite D call. There are 14 residues in the CDR3. The ends were cut back, 2 bases at V and 6 bases at J, with 11 bases in the middle. Germline CDR1 is MNHNS and CDR2 is SASEGT. CDR3 protein: CASSELFAGNEQFF. Written as DNA, the CDR3 is TGTGCCAGCAGTGAACTTTTCGCTGGCAATGAGCAGTTCTTC.

This sequence joins TRBV6-5 and TRBJ1-2; 10 bases are a match to TRBD1. Looked up from germline, CDR1 is MNHEY and CDR2 is SVGAGI. J gave up 4 bases and V 4 bases, and 6 bases lay outside the gene matches. CDR3 length: 15 amino acids. CDR3 sequence (DNA): TGTGCCAGCAGTTCCAGGACAGGGGGAAGCTATGGCTACACCTTC. This sequence encodes CASSSRTGGSYGYTF.

The CDR3 DNA sequence: TGTGCCAGCAGCTTCGGGACAGTTAATGAAAAACTGTTTTTT. This encodes CASSFGTVNEKLFF. The rearrangement joins TRBV5-4 to TRBJ1-4; 7 bases are a match to TRBD1. The CDR3 is 14 amino acids. V dropped 2 bases and J dropped 4; count of bases not matched to a gene: 2. Germline assignment: CDR1 SGHNT and CDR2 YYREEE (reference sequence).

The chain is built from TRBV2 and TRBJ1-5; the D is unclear. The CDR3 totals 15 residues. Germline assignment: CDR1 SNHLY and CDR2 FYNNEI. Deletions cut 6 bases from V and 0 bases from J, with 12 bases between. The CDR3 loop reads CASSARAPSNQPQHF. The CDR3 region has the DNA TGTGCCAGCAGCGCCCGGGCCCCTAGCAATCAGCCCCAGCATTTT.

The rearrangement joins TRBV9 to TRBJ2-2, with unresolved D. This CDR3 comprises 13 residues. Trimming left V 2 bases short and J 4 bases short, with 6 bases between. Germline assignment: CDR1 SGDLS and CDR2 YYNGEE. The CDR3 sequence is CASSVRSTGELFF. Written as DNA, the CDR3 is TGTGCCAGCAGCGTCCGGTCCACCGGGGAGCTGTTTTTT.

V usage is TRBV15 and J usage is TRBJ2-5; 8 bases agree with TRBD1. This CDR3 comprises 17 residues. V gave up 3 bases and J gave up 2 bases; unmatched junction bases: 11. Germline V gives CDR1 LNHNV, CDR2 YYDKDF (reference sequence). The CDR3, as DNA: TGTGCCACCAGCAGTTATGGACAGGGAACTCGACAAGAGACCCAGTACTTC. This encodes CATSSYGQGTRQETQYF.

The V and J genes are TRBV18 and TRBJ1-6; 8 bases agree with TRBD1. Unmatched junction bases numbered 10, after V lost 0 bases and J lost 9 bases. Germline values: CDR1 KGHSH, CDR2 LQKENI. This CDR3 spans 17 amino acids. This CDR3 reads CASSPPLMRTGPSPLHF. DNA of the CDR3: TGTGCCAGCTCACCACCACTGATGAGGACAGGGCCTTCACCCCTCCACTTT.

This clone showed up just a few times. In the same sample, other DNA sequences code for this CDR3. V usage is TRBV29-1 and J usage is TRBJ1-1; maybe TRBD1 (5 bases). CDR1 and CDR2 from the germline V gene are SQVTM and ANQGSEA. The CDR3 is made up of 11 amino acids. V was clipped by 5 bases and J by 8 bases, with 12 bases between them. The CDR3 DNA follows: TGCAGCGTTCGGCAGGGACCAGAAGCTTTCTTT. Translated: CSVRQGPEAFF.

The chain carries TRBV7-2 and TRBJ2-2; 10 bases line up with TRBD1. This CDR3 region has 16 residues. V dropped 3 bases and J dropped 5; count of bases not matched to a gene: 6. Germline V lookup: CDR1 SGHTA, CDR2 FQGNSA. In nucleotides, the CDR3 is TGTGCCAGCAGCTTTGTCCGGGACAGGGGTACCGGGGAGCTGTTTTTT. Translating it yields CASSFVRDRGTGELFF.